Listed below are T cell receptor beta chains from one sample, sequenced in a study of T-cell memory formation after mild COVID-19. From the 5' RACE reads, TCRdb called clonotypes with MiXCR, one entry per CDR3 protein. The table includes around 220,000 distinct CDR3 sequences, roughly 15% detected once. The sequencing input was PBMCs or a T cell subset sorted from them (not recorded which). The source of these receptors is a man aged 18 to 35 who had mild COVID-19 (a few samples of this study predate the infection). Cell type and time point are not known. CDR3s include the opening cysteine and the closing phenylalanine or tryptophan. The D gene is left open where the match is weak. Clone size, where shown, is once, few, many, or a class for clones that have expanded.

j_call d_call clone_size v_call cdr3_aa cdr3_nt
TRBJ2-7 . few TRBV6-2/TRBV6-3 CASSYQGTYHYEQYF TGTGCCAGCAGTTACCAGGGGACATACCACTACGAGCAGTACTTC
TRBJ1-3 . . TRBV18 CASSTNPTSGNTIYF TGTGCCAGCTCAACCAACCCAACCTCTGGAAACACCATATATTTT
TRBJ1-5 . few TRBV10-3 CAISVIGDQPQHF TGTGCCATCAGTGTGATTGGAGATCAGCCCCAGCATTTT
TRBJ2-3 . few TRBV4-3 CASSQDSRADTQYF TGCGCCAGCAGCCAAGATTCCAGGGCAGATACGCAGTATTTT
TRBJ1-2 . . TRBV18 CASSGRARGYTF TGTGCCAGCTCAGGACGGGCAAGGGGCTACACCTTC
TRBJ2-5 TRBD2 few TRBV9 CASSVVGLAWETQYF TGTGCCAGCAGCGTAGTCGGACTAGCATGGGAGACCCAGTACTTC
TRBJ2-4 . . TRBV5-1 CASSLGDTKNIQYF TGCGCCAGCAGCCTAGGGGATACCAAAAACATTCAGTACTTC
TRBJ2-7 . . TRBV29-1 CSALIRTSYEQYF TGCAGCGCCCTAATAAGGACGTCCTACGAGCAGTACTTC
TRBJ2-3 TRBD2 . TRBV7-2 CASSLVASSGGASADTQYF TGTGCCAGCAGCTTAGTTGCCTCTAGCGGGGGGGCCAGTGCAGATACGCAGTATTTT
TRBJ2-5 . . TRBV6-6 CASSYPRDQETQYF TGTGCCAGCAGTTACCCCCGGGACCAAGAGACCCAGTACTTC
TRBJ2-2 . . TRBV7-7 CASSLFRTALNTGELFF TGTGCTAGCAGCTTATTTAGAACAGCCCTAAACACCGGGGAGCTGTTTTTT
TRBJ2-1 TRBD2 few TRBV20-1 CSAQQLASPYNEQFF TGCAGTGCTCAACAACTAGCGTCCCCCTACAATGAGCAGTTCTTC
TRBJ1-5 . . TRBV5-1 CASSLEGFNQPQHF TGCGCCAGCAGCTTGGAGGGGTTCAATCAGCCCCAGCATTTT
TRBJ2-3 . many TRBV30 CAWNRADTQYF TGTGCCTGGAACAGGGCGGATACGCAGTATTTT
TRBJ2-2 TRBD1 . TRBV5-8 CASSSGQGPGELFF TGTGCCAGCAGCTCGGGACAGGGCCCCGGGGAGCTGTTTTTT
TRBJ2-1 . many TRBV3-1 CASSQTPSVLGNEQFF TGTGCCAGCAGCCAGACCCCTAGCGTACTTGGGAATGAGCAGTTCTTC
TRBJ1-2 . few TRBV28 CASSLILGGVGGYTF TGTGCCAGCAGCCTAATTCTCGGGGGAGTGGGAGGCTACACCTTC
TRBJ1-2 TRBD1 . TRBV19 CASRRTGVDYGYTF TGTGCCAGTAGACGGACAGGGGTTGACTATGGCTACACCTTC
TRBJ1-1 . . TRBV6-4 CASRDTISGEAFF TGTGCCAGTAGGGACACCATTTCAGGCGAAGCTTTCTTT
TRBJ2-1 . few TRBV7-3 CASSLDPMRGNEQFF TGTGCCAGCAGCTTAGACCCCATGAGGGGCAATGAGCAGTTCTTC
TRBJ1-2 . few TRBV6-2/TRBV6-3 CASTNGQYGYTF TGTGCCAGCACCAATGGACAGTATGGCTACACCTTC
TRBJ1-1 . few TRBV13 CASSLRRSTEAFF TGTGCCAGCAGCCTACGTCGGAGTACTGAAGCTTTCTTT
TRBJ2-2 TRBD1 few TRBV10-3 CAISELSGGSAGELFF TGTGCCATCAGTGAGTTATCAGGGGGTTCGGCCGGGGAGCTGTTTTTT
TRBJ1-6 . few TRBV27 CASRWEGAANSPLHF TGTGCCAGCCGATGGGAAGGGGCAGCGAATTCACCCCTCCACTTT
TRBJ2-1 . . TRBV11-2 CASSFRGTEHNEQFF TGTGCCAGCAGCTTTCGCGGGACAGAGCACAATGAGCAGTTCTTC
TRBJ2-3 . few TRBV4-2 CASSQDLGPADTQYF TGTGCCAGCAGCCAAGATCTGGGTCCCGCAGATACGCAGTATTTT
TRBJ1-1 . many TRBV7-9 CASSFPGTPEAFF TGTGCCAGCAGCTTCCCCGGCACCCCTGAAGCTTTCTTT
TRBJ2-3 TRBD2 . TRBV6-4 CASRRSPGLAGQTDTQYF TGTGCCAGCAGGAGAAGCCCGGGACTAGCGGGGCAAACAGATACGCAGTATTTT
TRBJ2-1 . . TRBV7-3 CASSSRVSAYNEQFF TGTGCCAGCAGCTCCAGGGTGAGCGCCTACAATGAGCAGTTCTTC
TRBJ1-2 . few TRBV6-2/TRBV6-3 CASSYSGRGGGYTF TGTGCCAGCAGTTACTCCGGTAGAGGCGGTGGCTACACCTTC
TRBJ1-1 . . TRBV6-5 CASSVQLNTEAFF TGTGCCAGCAGCGTCCAGCTGAACACTGAAGCTTTCTTT